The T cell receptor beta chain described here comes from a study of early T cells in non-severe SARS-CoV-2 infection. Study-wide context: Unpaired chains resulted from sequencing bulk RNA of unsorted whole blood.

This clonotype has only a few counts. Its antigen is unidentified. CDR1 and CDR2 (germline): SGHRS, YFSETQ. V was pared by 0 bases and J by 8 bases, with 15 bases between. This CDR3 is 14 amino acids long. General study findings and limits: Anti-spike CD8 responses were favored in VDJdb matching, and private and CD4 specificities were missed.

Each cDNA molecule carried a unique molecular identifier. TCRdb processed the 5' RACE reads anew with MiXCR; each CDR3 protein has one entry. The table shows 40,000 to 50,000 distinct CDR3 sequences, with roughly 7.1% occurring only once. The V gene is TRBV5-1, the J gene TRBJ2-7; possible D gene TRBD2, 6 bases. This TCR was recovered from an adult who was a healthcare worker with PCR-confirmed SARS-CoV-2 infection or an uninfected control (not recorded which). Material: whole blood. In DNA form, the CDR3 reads TGCGCCAGCAGCTTGGCCGGGACTCCGGCCCAGCAGTACTTC. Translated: CASSLAGTPAQQYF.